This TCR beta chain is drawn from a study of CD8 T cells in Susac syndrome. Study details: Within the sequenced Susac syndrome patient group, five or six exhibited active disease and under 10 were in remission. Study conclusions and caveats: Susac-specific public clones in total CD8+ repertoires numbered 15 to 20; in CD8+ TEMRA repertoires, they numbered about 5. The greatest CD8+ clonal expansion in Susac occurred in TEMRA cells and in active patients.

This CDR3 contains 13 residues. V was clipped by 0 bases and J by 0 bases, with 6 bases between them. Germline V lookup: CDR1 DFQATT, CDR2 SNEGSKA (reference sequence). This clonotype was seen only once. The target antigen is unknown. Random hexamers were used to reverse transcribe about 0.5 to 1 ug of RNA. TCRdb re-analysed the immunoSEQ multiplex PCR reads in MiXCR, keeping a single row per CDR3 protein. This sample has tens of thousands of distinct CDR3 sequences, with 85% to 95% found just once. Material for sequencing was CD8+ T cells from PBMCs. The chain couples TRBV20-1 to TRBJ2-7; D is perhaps TRBD1 (5 bases). This sequence originates from a human donor with Susac syndrome. CDR3 DNA: TGCAGTGCTAGAGATGACAGCTCCTACGAGCAGTACTTC. Its protein is CSARDDSSYEQYF.